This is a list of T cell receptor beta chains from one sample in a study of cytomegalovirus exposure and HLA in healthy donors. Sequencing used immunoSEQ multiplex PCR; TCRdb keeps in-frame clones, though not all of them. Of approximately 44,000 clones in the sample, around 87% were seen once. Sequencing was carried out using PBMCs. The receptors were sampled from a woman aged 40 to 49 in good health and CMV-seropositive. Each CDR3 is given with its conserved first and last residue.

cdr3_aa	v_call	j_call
CASSPYRGGPYNEQFF	TRBV7-9	TRBJ2-1
CASSVGTVTTDTQYF	TRBV9	TRBJ2-3
CSSSFSGLAQFF	TRBV7-9	TRBJ2-1
CASSPRQGGTEAFF	TRBV18	TRBJ1-1
CASSFPGQANEQFF	TRBV6-5	TRBJ2-1
CASSFSGGPYNEQFF	TRBV7-2	TRBJ2-1
CASGPGAPTAYGYTF	TRBV12-5	TRBJ1-2
CASSQKGLRQETQYF	TRBV14	TRBJ2-5
CASSQAGGSSYEQYF	TRBV4-1	TRBJ2-7
CASSGSGGGNEQFF	TRBV18	TRBJ2-1
CASSALAGSYNEQFF	TRBV6-4	TRBJ2-1
CASSESRVGLYEQYF	TRBV10-1	TRBJ2-7
CASSSPDQTGGLETQYF	TRBV5-1	TRBJ2-5
CASSYSSRGYSPLHF	TRBV6-5	TRBJ1-6
CASSTAQGIHYEQYF	TRBV19	-
CAIRGPGANVLTF	TRBV28	TRBJ2-6
CASSISRDRDYNEQFF	TRBV13	TRBJ2-1
CASKRDRGTDTQYF	TRBV2	TRBJ2-3
CASTIGGEQYF	TRBV28	TRBJ2-7
CASSRLAGTQETQYF	TRBV4-1	TRBJ2-5
CASSPKNSGSDTQYF	TRBV6-6	TRBJ2-3
CASSIVGGRNYGYTF	TRBV19	TRBJ1-2
CASSTGTSIYEQYF	TRBV6-5	TRBJ2-7
CASSIGTGGETQYF	TRBV19	TRBJ2-5
CASSELDSPFYFLNTGELFF	TRBV2	TRBJ2-2
CATARGETQYF	TRBV7-9	TRBJ2-5
CASSLVAGGKGYNEQFF	TRBV7-2	TRBJ2-1
CASSFGGLRTEAFF	TRBV5-5	TRBJ1-1
CSVRQGSSGANVLTF	TRBV29-1	TRBJ2-6
CASSPTYGEQYF	TRBV5-6	TRBJ2-7
CASSEAGALSDEQYF	TRBV2	TRBJ2-7
CASSLGGNYGYTF	TRBV7-9	TRBJ1-2
CASSLDRGTEAFF	TRBV19	TRBJ1-1
CASSSLLGSYEQYF	TRBV6-6	TRBJ2-7
CASSSPGETQYF	TRBV4-1	TRBJ2-5
CASSPIGQGSGGELFF	TRBV7-3	TRBJ2-2
CASSAGVTGEAFF	TRBV10-2	TRBJ1-1
CAVQGNGNTQYF	TRBV5-4	TRBJ2-3
CASSILWTGSLNEQFF	TRBV7-9	TRBJ2-1
CASSWGLAGYNEQFF	TRBV5-1	TRBJ2-1
CASSLRPPLNYGYTF	TRBV19	TRBJ1-2
CASSADRFSYEQYF	TRBV7-2	TRBJ2-7
CASSPLAGALGNEQFF	TRBV14	TRBJ2-1
CASSKDRLGVETQYF	TRBV9	TRBJ2-5
CAWISNSGANVLTF	TRBV30	TRBJ2-6
CASSQRGTGEGYTF	TRBV6-6	TRBJ1-2
CASSPGTSGLYNEQFF	TRBV11-2	TRBJ2-1
CASSQRDFNQPQHF	TRBV6-1	TRBJ1-5
CASSKGLAGYEQFF	TRBV5-6	TRBJ2-1
CASFSGWQTLRPPGYTF	TRBV19	TRBJ1-2
CASSTPTGNNEKLFF	TRBV19	TRBJ1-4
CASSYPAGGNTEAFF	TRBV6-6	TRBJ1-1
CASSSQNNEQFF	TRBV11-1	TRBJ2-1
CASSITSGMINEQFF	TRBV7-6	TRBJ2-1
CASSTRDKLNTEAFF	TRBV13	TRBJ1-1
CASSKDPEVETQYF	TRBV5-1	TRBJ2-5
CASSYDGGEDGYTF	TRBV7-9	TRBJ1-2
CASSFPSKNRGSYEQYF	TRBV5-4	TRBJ2-7
CASFRANVLTF	TRBV28	TRBJ2-6